These 18 T cell receptor beta chains were all obtained from the same sample, sequenced in a study of T cells in localized non-small cell lung cancer. TCRdb keeps only in-frame clones here, not all; method: immunoSEQ multiplex PCR. The data contain 65,000 or so clones, 81% of them singletons. This sample comprised PBMCs, obtained before any cancer treatment. Source of these receptors: a man aged 40 to 70 with stage II lung adenocarcinoma.

This clone has only one observation. CDR3 DNA: TGTGCCAGCAGTGCCCCTAATCAGCCCCAGCATTTT. Encoded protein: CASSAPNQPQHF. The V call is TRBV28, the J call TRBJ1-5; D remains ambiguous. Trimming cost V 5 bases and J 4 bases, with 6 bases left between them. The CDR3 contains 12 residues. The V gene's germline CDR1 is MDHEN and CDR2 SYDVKM.

This clone was counted once. The chain uses TRBV5-4 and TRBJ2-2; D unresolved. This CDR3 comprises 14 residues. V lost 2 bases to trimming and J lost 4 bases, with 9 bases between them. CDR1 is SGHNT and CDR2 is YYREEE in the germline V gene (reference sequence). Here the CDR3 reads CASSFQRRTGELFF. The CDR3, as DNA: TGTGCCAGCAGCTTTCAGCGCCGCACCGGGGAGCTGTTTTTT.

This clone was seen a few times. V and J are TRBV9 and TRBJ1-1; possibly TRBD1 for D (6 bases). V dropped 4 bases and J dropped 8 bases, with 12 bases sitting between them. Germline V gene data show CDR1 as SGDLS and CDR2 as YYNGEE. The CDR3 is 12 amino acids. The CDR3 sequence is CASSPGGAEAFF. The CDR3 region has the DNA TGTGCCAGCAGCCCCGGGGGCGCCGAAGCTTTCTTT.

This clone was detected once. The chain is built from TRBV19 and TRBJ2-3, with 9 nucleotides matching TRBD2. V lost 5 bases, J lost 1 base, and 10 bases stayed unmatched. The V gene's germline CDR1 is LNHDA and CDR2 SQIVND (reference sequence). The CDR3 loop spans 17 amino acids. The CDR3 is CASSWAGSGRRTDTQYF. The DNA of the CDR3 is TGTGCCAGTAGTTGGGCGGGAAGCGGGAGGCGCACAGATACGCAGTATTTT.

The chain carries TRBV7-2 and TRBJ2-2, with 11 bases fitting TRBD2. The V gene end was trimmed by 0 bases and the J gene end by 10 bases; junction bases not matched to a gene: 13. Germline-derived CDR1 and CDR2 are SGHTA and FQGNSA. CDR3 length: 18 amino acids. The CDR3 sequence is CASSLALWVSGRAVELFF. In nucleotides, the CDR3 is TGTGCCAGCAGCTTAGCGCTGTGGGTTAGCGGGAGGGCGGTGGAGCTGTTTTTT.

The J gene is TRBJ2-1, the V gene TRBV7-8; 8 bases are shared with TRBD2. Germline CDR1 is SGHVS and CDR2 is FQNEAQ. V lost 5 bases to trimming and J lost 7 bases; unmatched junction nucleotides: 10. CDR3 length: 15 residues. The CDR3, as DNA: TGTGCCAGCAGCCTCGGGAGTAGCGGGACGAATGAGCAGTTCTTC. It yields the protein CASSLGSSGTNEQFF.

V gene TRBV15 combines with J gene TRBJ2-4; D is undetermined. Trimming shortened V by 0 bases and J by 0 bases, and 9 bases separated the two germline ends. This CDR3 has 16 residues. Germline V gene sequence: CDR1 LNHNV, CDR2 YYDKDF (reference sequence). This CDR3 reads CATSREPALAKNIQYF. In nucleotides, the CDR3 is TGTGCCACCAGCAGAGAACCAGCGCTAGCCAAAAACATTCAGTACTTC. Variable domain in full (rest from reference TRBV15 and TRBJ2-4): DAMVIQNPRYQVTQFGKPVTLSCSQTLNHNVMYWYQQKSSQAPKLLFHYYDKDFNNEADTPDNFQSRRPNTSFCFLDIRSPGLGDTAMYLCATSREPALAKNIQYFGAGTRLSVL.

In the case of this clone: Its ends do not fully match the called genes, so a read error is possible. The V and J genes are TRBV28 and TRBJ2-7; TRBD2 agrees at 7 bases. The CDR3 is 13 amino acids. Germline CDR1 reads MDHEN; CDR2 reads SYDVKM. The DNA for the CDR3 is TGTGCCAGCACTCGGGACTACTCCTCCGAGCAGTACTTC. Protein sequence: CASTRDYSSEQYF.

The gene calls are TRBV7-9 and TRBJ2-1; 10 positions agree with TRBD2. V lost 4 bases, J lost 1 base, and 1 base stayed unmatched. CDR1 and CDR2 from the germline V gene are SEHNR and FQNEAQ (reference sequence). The CDR3 loop spans 15 amino acids. The CDR3 coding sequence is TGTGCCAGCAGCTGGACTAGCGGATCCTACAATGAGCAGTTCTTC. The encoded protein is CASSWTSGSYNEQFF.

This clone was seen only once. The chain employs TRBV7-9 and TRBJ2-5; no clear D gene. The J call is in doubt because the DNA end fits TRBJ2-7 better. Germline values: CDR1 SEHNR, CDR2 FQNEAQ (reference sequence). The CDR3 extends over 12 amino acids. The CDR3 region has the DNA TGTGCCAGCAGCTTACTCCCATACGAGCAGTACTTC. It yields the protein CASSLLPYEQYF.

The V and J genes are TRBV6-1 and TRBJ1-1, with 9 nucleotides matching TRBD1. The CDR3 is 15 residues long. The germline gives CDR1 MNHNS, CDR2 SASEGT. V dropped 4 bases and J dropped 3; count of bases not matched to a gene: 6. The CDR3 loop reads CASSGMTGGDTEAFF. The CDR3 nucleotides are TGTGCCAGCAGTGGGATGACAGGGGGTGACACTGAAGCTTTCTTT.

This rearrangement joins TRBV19 to TRBJ1-4; possible D gene TRBD1, 6 bases. With 8 bases removed from V and 0 bases from J, the gap between germline ends came to 16 bases. The CDR3 runs to 16 residues. CDR1 and CDR2 from the germline V gene are LNHDA and SQIVND (reference sequence). CDR3 loop: CASGGPGDPTNEKLFF. CDR3 DNA sequence: TGTGCCAGTGGGGGACCAGGGGATCCAACTAATGAAAAACTGTTTTTT.

The chain links TRBV18 to TRBJ2-3; 9 bases map to TRBD1. J was trimmed by 0 bases and V by 3 bases; bases with no gene match: 4. This CDR3 comprises 16 residues. Germline V gene sequence: CDR1 KGHSH, CDR2 LQKENI. CDR3 in amino acids: CASSPPGQGSTDTQYF. CDR3 DNA: TGTGCCAGCTCACCCCCGGGACAGGGAAGCACAGATACGCAGTATTTT.

CDR3 coding DNA: TGTGCCAGCTCACCACCGGGACACGCGAACACTGAAGCTTTCTTT. It codes for CASSPPGHANTEAFF. The chain employs TRBV18 and TRBJ1-1; a weak D match, TRBD1 (6 bases). CDR1 is KGHSH and CDR2 is LQKENI in the germline V gene. This CDR3 region has 15 residues. The V and J ends lost 0 bases and 1 base respectively, with 9 bases between them.

V gene TRBV14 combines with J gene TRBJ2-7; 9 bases are shared with TRBD1. The CDR3 is 15 residues long. Germline V gene sequence: CDR1 SGHDN, CDR2 FVKESK. Germline trimming cut 2 bases from V and 3 bases from J; bases unmatched to any gene: 5. DNA of the CDR3: TGTGCCAGCAGCCAACCAGGGACAGGGATCTACGAGCAGTACTTC. It encodes CASSQPGTGIYEQYF.

The chain combines TRBV6-1 with TRBJ1-4; D is perhaps TRBD1 (5 bases). The length of the CDR3 is 13 residues. V lost 4 bases to trimming and J lost 5 bases, with 8 bases between them. CDR1 and CDR2 (germline): MNHNS, SASEGT. The chain's CDR3 is CASSGQINEKLFF. The CDR3 DNA reads as TGTGCCAGCAGTGGACAGATCAATGAAAAACTGTTTTTT.

The J gene is TRBJ1-5, the V gene TRBV5-8; D is unclear. This CDR3 comprises 15 residues. The V end was cut by 6 bases, the J end by 0 bases, with 13 bases between. The germline V gene has CDR1 SGHTS and CDR2 YDEGEE. The CDR3 here is CASTPVPNSNQPQHF. As DNA, the CDR3 is TGTGCCAGCACCCCGGTTCCTAATAGCAATCAGCCCCAGCATTTT.

The chain carries TRBV14 and TRBJ1-3; unclear D gene. V gave up 1 base and J gave up 6 bases, with 4 bases separating them. Germline V gene data show CDR1 as SGHDN and CDR2 as FVKESK. CDR3 length equals 12 residues. CDR3 sequence reads: CASSQVINTIYF. The CDR3 coding sequence is TGTGCCAGCAGCCAAGTAATAAACACCATATATTTT.